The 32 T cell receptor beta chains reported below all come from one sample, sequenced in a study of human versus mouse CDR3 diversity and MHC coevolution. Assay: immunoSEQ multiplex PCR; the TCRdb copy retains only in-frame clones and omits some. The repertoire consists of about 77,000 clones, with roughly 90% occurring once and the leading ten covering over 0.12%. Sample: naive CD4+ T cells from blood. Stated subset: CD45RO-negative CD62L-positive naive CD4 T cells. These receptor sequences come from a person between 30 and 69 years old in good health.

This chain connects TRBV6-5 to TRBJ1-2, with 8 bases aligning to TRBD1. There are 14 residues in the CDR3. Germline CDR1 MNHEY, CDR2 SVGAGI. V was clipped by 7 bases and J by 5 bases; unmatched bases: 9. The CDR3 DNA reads TGTGCCAGCACAGCCAGGGGGCCTGGGTATGGCTACACCTTC. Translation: CASTARGPGYGYTF.

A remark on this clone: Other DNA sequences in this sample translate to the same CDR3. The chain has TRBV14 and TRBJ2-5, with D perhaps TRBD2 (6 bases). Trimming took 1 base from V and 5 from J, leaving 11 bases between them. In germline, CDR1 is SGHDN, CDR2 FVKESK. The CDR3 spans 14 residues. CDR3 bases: TGTGCCAGCAGCCAAGCGGGAGCTCTGGAGACCCAGTACTTC. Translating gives CASSQAGALETQYF. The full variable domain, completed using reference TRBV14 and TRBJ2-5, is EAGVTQFPSHSVIEKGQTVTLRCDPISGHDNLYWYRRVMGKEIKFLLHFVKESKQDESGMPNNRFLAERTGGTYSTLKVQPAELEDSGVYFCASSQAGALETQYFGPGTRLLVL.

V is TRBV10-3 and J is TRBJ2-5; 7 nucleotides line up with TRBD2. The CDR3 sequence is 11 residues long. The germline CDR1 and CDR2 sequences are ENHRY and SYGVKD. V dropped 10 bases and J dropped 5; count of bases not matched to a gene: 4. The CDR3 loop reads CASRGVETQYF. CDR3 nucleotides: TGTGCCAGCCGGGGGGTGGAGACCCAGTACTTC.

CDR3: CASSHPPPGQGFYEQYF. The CDR3 bases are TGTGCCAGCAGCCACCCCCCCCCGGGACAGGGTTTCTACGAGCAGTACTTC. This chain joins TRBV4-2 and TRBJ2-7, with TRBD1 matching 9 bases. Trimming at V came to 3 bases and at J to 3 bases, leaving 12 bases not matched to a gene. The CDR3 extends over 17 amino acids. The germline V gene has CDR1 LGHNA and CDR2 YNFKEQ.

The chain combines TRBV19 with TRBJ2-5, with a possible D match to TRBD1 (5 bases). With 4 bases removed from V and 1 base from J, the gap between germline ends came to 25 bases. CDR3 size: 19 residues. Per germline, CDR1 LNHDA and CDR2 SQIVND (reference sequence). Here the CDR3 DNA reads TGTGCCAGTAGTACCAGGGCAACAAACTTCTACGGTACCCAAGAGACCCAGTACTTC. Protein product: CASSTRATNFYGTQETQYF.

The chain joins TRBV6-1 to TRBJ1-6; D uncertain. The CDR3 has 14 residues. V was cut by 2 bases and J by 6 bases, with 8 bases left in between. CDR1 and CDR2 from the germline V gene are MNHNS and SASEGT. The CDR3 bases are TGTGCCAGCAGTGAACTCTGGAGTAATTCACCCCTCCACTTT. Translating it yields CASSELWSNSPLHF.

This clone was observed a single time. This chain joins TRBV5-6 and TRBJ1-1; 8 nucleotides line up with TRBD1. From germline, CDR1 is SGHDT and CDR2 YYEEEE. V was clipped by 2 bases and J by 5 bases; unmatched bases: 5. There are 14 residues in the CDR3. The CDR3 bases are TGTGCCAGCAGCTTTTGGACAGGGCGGACTGAAGCTTTCTTT. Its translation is CASSFWTGRTEAFF.

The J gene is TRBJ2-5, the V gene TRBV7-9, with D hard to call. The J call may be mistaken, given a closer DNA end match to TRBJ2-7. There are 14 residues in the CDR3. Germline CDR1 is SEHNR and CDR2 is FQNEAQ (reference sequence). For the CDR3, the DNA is TGTGCCAGCAGCTTAACCGAAAGAGTCTACGAGCAGTACTTC. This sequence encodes CASSLTERVYEQYF.

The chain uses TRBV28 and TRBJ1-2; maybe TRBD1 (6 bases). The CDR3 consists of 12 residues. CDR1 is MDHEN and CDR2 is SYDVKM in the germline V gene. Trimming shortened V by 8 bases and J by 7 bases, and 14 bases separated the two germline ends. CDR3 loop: CASQTGSGGYTF. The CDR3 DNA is TGTGCCAGCCAAACAGGGTCGGGTGGCTACACCTTC.

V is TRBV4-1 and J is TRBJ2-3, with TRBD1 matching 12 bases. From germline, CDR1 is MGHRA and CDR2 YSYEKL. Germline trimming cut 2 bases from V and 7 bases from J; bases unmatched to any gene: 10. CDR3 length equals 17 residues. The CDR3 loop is CASSQNPGTGGLNTQYF. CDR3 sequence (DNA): TGCGCCAGCAGCCAAAACCCCGGGACAGGGGGCCTAAATACGCAGTATTTT.

CDR3 region: CASSPRTSGIAISTDTQYF. The CDR3, as DNA: TGCGCCAGCAGCCCCCGGACTAGCGGGATCGCTATTAGCACAGATACGCAGTATTTT. V usage is TRBV4-1 and J usage is TRBJ2-3, with 12 bases lining up with TRBD2. Germline V CDR1 and CDR2: MGHRA, YSYEKL. The CDR3 runs to 19 residues. V gave up 4 bases and J gave up 0 bases; unmatched junction bases: 11.

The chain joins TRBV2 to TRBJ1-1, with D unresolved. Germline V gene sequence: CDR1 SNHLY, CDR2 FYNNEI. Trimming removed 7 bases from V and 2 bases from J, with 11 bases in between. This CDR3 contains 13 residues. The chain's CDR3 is CASMAQTNTEAFF. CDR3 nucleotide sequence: TGTGCCAGCATGGCTCAGACTAACACTGAAGCTTTCTTT.

This CDR3 is CASSVGDQPQHF. The CDR3 nucleotides read TGTGCCAGCAGCGTCGGAGATCAGCCCCAGCATTTT. J is TRBJ1-5 and V is TRBV9, with unresolved D. Trimming left V 2 bases short and J 5 bases short, with 5 bases between. Germline-derived CDR1 and CDR2 are SGDLS and YYNGEE. The CDR3 length is 12 residues.

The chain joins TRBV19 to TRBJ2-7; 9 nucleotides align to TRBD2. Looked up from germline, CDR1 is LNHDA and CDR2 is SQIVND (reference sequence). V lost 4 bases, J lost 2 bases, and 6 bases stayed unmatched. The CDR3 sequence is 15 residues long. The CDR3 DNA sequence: TGTGCCAGTAGTACGATAGCGGGAGCGGCCTACGAGCAGTACTTC. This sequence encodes CASSTIAGAAYEQYF.

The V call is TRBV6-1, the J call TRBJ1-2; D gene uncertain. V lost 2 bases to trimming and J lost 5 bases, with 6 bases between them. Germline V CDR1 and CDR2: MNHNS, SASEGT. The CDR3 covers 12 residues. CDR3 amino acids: CASSERQYGYTF. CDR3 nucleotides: TGTGCCAGCAGTGAACGCCAGTATGGCTACACCTTC.

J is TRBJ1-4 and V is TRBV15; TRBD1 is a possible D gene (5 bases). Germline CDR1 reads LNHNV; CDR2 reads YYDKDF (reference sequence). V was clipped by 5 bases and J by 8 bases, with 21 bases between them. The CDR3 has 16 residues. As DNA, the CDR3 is TGTGCCACCAGCCTCAAGGCGGGGACCCTTCCAGAAAAACTGTTTTTT. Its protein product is CATSLKAGTLPEKLFF.

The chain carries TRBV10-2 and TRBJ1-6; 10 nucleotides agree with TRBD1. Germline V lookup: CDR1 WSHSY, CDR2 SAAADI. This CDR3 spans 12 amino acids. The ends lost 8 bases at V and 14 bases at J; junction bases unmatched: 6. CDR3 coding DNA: TGCGCCAGCGGGACAGGGGACGGGGCCCTCCACTTT. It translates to CASGTGDGALHF.

The CDR3 here is CAISERTGVTGELFF. In DNA, the CDR3 is TGTGCCATCAGTGAGCGAACAGGAGTTACCGGGGAGCTGTTTTTT. J is TRBJ2-2 and V is TRBV10-3, with D perhaps matching TRBD1 (5 bases). The germline gives CDR1 ENHRY, CDR2 SYGVKD. The CDR3 length is 15 residues. Trimming stripped 2 bases from V and 5 bases from J, with 12 bases between.

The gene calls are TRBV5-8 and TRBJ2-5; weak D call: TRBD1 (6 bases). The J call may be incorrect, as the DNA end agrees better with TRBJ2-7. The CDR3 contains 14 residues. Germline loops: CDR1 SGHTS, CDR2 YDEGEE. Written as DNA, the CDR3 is TGTGCCAGCAGCTTGGACAGGGCCAGATACGAGCAGTACTTC. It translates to CASSLDRARYEQYF.

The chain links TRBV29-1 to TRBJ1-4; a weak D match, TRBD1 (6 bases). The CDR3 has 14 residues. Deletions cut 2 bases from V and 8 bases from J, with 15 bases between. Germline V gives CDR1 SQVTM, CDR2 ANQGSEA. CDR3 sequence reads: CSVESAQGKEKLFF. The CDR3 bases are TGCAGCGTTGAATCGGCGCAGGGGAAGGAAAAACTGTTTTTT. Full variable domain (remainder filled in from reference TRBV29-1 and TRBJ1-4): SAVISQKPSRDICQRGTSLTIQCQVDSQVTMMFWYRQQPGQSLTLIATANQGSEATYESGFVIDKFPISRPNLTFSTLTVSNMSPEDSSIYLCSVESAQGKEKLFFGSGTQLSVL.

CDR3 region: CASSAFRDRGLEQYF. The CDR3 bases are TGTGCCAGCAGTGCATTCCGGGACAGGGGGCTAGAGCAGTACTTC. The rearrangement links TRBV6-5 to TRBJ2-7, with 12 bases matching TRBD1. CDR1 is MNHEY, CDR2 SVGAGI, per germline. The J segment lost 7 bases and the V segment lost 5 bases, leaving 9 bases of the junction unmatched. This CDR3 is built from 15 residues.

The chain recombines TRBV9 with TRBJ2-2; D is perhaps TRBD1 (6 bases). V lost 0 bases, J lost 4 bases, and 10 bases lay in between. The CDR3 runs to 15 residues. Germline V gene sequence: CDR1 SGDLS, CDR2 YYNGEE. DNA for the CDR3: TGTGCCAGCAGCGTAGGGGGGCTCGTCACCGGGGAGCTGTTTTTT. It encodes CASSVGGLVTGELFF.

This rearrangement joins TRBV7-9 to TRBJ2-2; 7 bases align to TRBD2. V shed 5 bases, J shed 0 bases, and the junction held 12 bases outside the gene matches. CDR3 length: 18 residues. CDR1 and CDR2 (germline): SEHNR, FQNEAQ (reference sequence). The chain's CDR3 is CASSRHIVAGANTGELFF. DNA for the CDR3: TGTGCCAGCAGCAGACACATTGTGGCGGGAGCGAACACCGGGGAGCTGTTTTTT.

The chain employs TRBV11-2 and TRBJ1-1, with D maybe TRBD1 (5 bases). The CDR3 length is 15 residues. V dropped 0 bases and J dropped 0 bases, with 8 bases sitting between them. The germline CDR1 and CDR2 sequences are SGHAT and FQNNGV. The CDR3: CASSLEGTVNTEAFF. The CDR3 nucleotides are TGTGCCAGCAGCTTAGAGGGGACTGTGAACACTGAAGCTTTCTTT.

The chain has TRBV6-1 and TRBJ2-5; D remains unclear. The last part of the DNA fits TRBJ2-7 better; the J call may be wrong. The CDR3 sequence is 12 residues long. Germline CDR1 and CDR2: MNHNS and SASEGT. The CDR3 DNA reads TGTGCCAGCAGACCGGGTCAATACGAGCAGTACTTC. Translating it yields CASRPGQYEQYF.

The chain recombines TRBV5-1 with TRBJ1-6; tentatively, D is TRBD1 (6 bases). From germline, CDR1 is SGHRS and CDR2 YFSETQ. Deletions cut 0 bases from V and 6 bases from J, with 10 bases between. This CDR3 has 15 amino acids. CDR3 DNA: TGCGCCAGCAGCTTGGGTCAGGGGTTTAATTCACCCCTCCACTTT. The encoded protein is CASSLGQGFNSPLHF. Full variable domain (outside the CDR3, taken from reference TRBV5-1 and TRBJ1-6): KAGVTQTPRYLIKTRGQQVTLSCSPISGHRSVSWYQQTPGQGLQFLFEYFSETQRNKGNFPGRFSGRQFSNSRSEMNVSTLELGDSALYLCASSLGQGFNSPLHFGNGTRLTVT.

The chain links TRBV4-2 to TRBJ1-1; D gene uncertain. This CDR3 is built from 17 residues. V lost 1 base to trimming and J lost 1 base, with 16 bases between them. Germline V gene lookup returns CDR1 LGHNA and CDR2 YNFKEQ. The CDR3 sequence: CASSQVTPRAGNTEAFF. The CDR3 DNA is TGTGCCAGCAGCCAAGTGACCCCACGGGCGGGGAACACTGAAGCTTTCTTT.

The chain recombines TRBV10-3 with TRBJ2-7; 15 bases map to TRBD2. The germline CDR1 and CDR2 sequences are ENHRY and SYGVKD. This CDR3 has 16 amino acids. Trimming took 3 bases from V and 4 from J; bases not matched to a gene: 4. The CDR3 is CAISDTGLAGGYEQYF. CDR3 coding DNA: TGTGCCATCAGTGATACCGGACTAGCGGGAGGGTACGAGCAGTACTTC.

CDR3 protein: CASSLGRTGGSYNEQFF. CDR3 coding DNA: TGCGCCAGCAGCTTGGGGCGGACAGGGGGTTCCTACAATGAGCAGTTCTTC. The V call is TRBV5-1, the J call TRBJ2-1, with 10 nucleotides matching TRBD1. The CDR3 contains 17 residues. Germline V gene lookup returns CDR1 SGHRS and CDR2 YFSETQ. V lost 0 bases to trimming and J lost 1 base; unmatched junction nucleotides: 4.

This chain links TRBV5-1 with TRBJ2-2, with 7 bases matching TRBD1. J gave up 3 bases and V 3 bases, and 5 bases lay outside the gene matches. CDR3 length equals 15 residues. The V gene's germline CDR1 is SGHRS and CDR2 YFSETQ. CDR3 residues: CASSSTGQDTGELFF. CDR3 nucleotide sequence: TGCGCCAGCAGCTCCACTGGACAGGACACCGGGGAGCTGTTTTTT.

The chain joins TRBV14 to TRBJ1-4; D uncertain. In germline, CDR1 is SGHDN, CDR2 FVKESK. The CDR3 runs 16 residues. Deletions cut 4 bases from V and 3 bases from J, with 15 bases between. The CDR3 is CASSPRRVPANEKLFF. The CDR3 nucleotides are TGTGCCAGCAGCCCTCGGAGGGTACCGGCTAATGAAAAACTGTTTTTT.

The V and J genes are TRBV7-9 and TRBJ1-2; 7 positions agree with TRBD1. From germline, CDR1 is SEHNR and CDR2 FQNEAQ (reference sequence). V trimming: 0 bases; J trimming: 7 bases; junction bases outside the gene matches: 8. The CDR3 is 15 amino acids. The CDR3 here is CASSLANRGSSGYTF. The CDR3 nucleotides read TGTGCCAGCAGCTTAGCTAACAGGGGATCATCTGGCTACACCTTC.